The 9 T cell receptor beta chains reported below all come from one sample, sequenced in a study of tumor and adjacent non-tumor tissue in lung cancer. No cell sorting was done before RNA was extracted from the tissue. The normal lung tissue was taken more than 3 cm from the tumor edge. TCRbeta libraries were built with three rounds of nested PCR, modified from ARM-PCR. Each CDR3 protein gets one entry after TCRdb re-called the multiplex PCR reads with MiXCR. The sample lists approximately 82,000 distinct CDR3 sequences; less than 85% were seen once. Sample: distant non-tumor lung tissue. These receptors came from a man between 65 and 85 years old with non-small cell lung cancer.

The chain recombines TRBV12-5 with TRBJ2-7; weak D call: TRBD2 (6 bases). The V end lost 6 bases, the J end lost 9 bases, and 15 bases lay between the germline ends. This CDR3 region has 12 residues. From germline, CDR1 is LGHNT and CDR2 FRNRAP. CDR3 DNA sequence: TGTGCTAGTGGCCCAGACCCGGAGGGGCAGTACTTC. This translates into CASGPDPEGQYF.

On this clonotype: This is likely a read error, given that the CDR3 carries no conserved phenylalanine or tryptophan at its end. V gene TRBV20-1 combines with J gene TRBJ1-2; no clear D gene. The germline V gene encodes CDR1 DFQATT and CDR2 SNEGSKA (reference sequence). V was shortened by 5 bases and J by 4 bases, with 17 bases between the two germline ends. There are 14 residues in the CDR3. The CDR3: CSAPQGKPVYGYTL. For the CDR3, the DNA is TGCAGTGCTCCCCAAGGGAAACCCGTCTATGGCTACACCTTG.

Comment on this clonotype: An end of the junction does not agree with germline; a read error may underlie this. The chain carries TRBV11-3 and TRBJ1-1; D gene ambiguous. Germline values: CDR1 SGHNT, CDR2 YENEEA. This CDR3 contains 14 residues. In DNA form, the CDR3 reads TGCGCCAGCAGCCCAAGGGTGCTGAACACTGAAGCTCTCTTT. Amino acid sequence: CASSPRVLNTEALF.

Turning to this clonotype: This CDR3 fails to terminate in the conserved phenylalanine or tryptophan, so it likely reflects a read error. CDR3 bases: TGTGCCAGCAGTGAGGAGGGCGGATACTATAATTCACCTCTCCACGTT. This gives the protein CASSEEGGYYNSPLHV. The J gene is TRBJ1-6, the V gene TRBV6-1, with D uncertain. The germline V gene encodes CDR1 MNHNS and CDR2 SASEGT. The length of the CDR3 is 16 residues.

This clonotype was picked up one time. Relative to the germline gene, one junction end is altered; a read error may explain this. The chain has TRBV6-1 and TRBJ1-5; 9 positions match TRBD1. The germline V gene has CDR1 MNHNS and CDR2 SASEGT. CDR3 length: 15 residues. The CDR3 loop reads CASRDRGSPTQSQHF. The DNA of the CDR3 is TGTGCCAGCAGGGACAGGGGCTCACCCACTCAGTCCCAGCATTTT.

This clonotype was seen a few times. V and J are TRBV2 and TRBJ2-2, with TRBD2 as a possible D gene (6 bases). The CDR3 runs to 14 residues. The V end was cut by 8 bases, the J end by 6 bases, with 16 bases between. In germline, CDR1 is SNHLY, CDR2 FYNNEI. The CDR3 DNA follows: TGTGCCAGCCGCCCGACTAGTGGGTCCGGGGAGCTGTTTTTT. The encoded protein is CASRPTSGSGELFF.

This chain connects TRBV6-5 to TRBJ2-1; D ambiguous. CDR1 and CDR2 (germline): MNHEY, SVGAGI. Trimming took 9 bases from V and 7 from J, leaving 10 bases between them. The CDR3 contains 11 residues. CDR3 DNA sequence: TGTGCCAGTAATATCAGGAATGAGCAGTTCTTC. Residues: CASNIRNEQFF.

The chain carries TRBV29-1 and TRBJ1-2, with unresolved D. Germline V gene lookup returns CDR1 SQVTM and CDR2 ANQGSEA. Trimming took 4 bases from V and 6 from J, leaving 24 bases between them. The CDR3 has 16 amino acids. CDR3 DNA: TGCAGCGTTGTCCTCTATCGATCCTCGGGTAAAGATGGCTACACCTTC. It translates to CSVVLYRSSGKDGYTF.

This clonotype showed up many times. J is TRBJ1-6 and V is TRBV4-3, with D tentatively TRBD1 (5 bases). This CDR3 is built from 17 residues. The V end was cut by 4 bases, the J end by 0 bases, with 13 bases between. CDR1 and CDR2 (germline): LGHNA, YSLEER. The CDR3 sequence: CASSPSGGSSYNSPLHF. The CDR3 DNA reads TGCGCCAGCAGCCCGTCCGGGGGAAGCTCCTATAATTCACCCCTCCACTTT.